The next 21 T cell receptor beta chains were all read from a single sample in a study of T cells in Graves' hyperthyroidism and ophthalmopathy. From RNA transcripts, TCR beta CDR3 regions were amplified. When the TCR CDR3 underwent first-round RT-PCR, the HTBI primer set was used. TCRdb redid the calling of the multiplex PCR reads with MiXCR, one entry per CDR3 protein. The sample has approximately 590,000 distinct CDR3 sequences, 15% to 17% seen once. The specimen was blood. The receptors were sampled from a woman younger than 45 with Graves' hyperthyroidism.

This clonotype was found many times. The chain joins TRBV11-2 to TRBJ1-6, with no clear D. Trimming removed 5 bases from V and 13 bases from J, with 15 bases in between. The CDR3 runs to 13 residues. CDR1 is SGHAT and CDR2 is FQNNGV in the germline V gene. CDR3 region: CASSDIPHGPLHF. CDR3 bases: TGTGCCAGCAGCGATATCCCCCACGGGCCCCTCCACTTT.

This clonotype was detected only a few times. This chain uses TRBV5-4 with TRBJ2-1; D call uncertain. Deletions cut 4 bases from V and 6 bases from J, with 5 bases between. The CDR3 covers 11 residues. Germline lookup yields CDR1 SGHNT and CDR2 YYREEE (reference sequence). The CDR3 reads CASSISNEQFF. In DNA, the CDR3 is TGTGCCAGCAGCATTAGCAATGAGCAGTTCTTC. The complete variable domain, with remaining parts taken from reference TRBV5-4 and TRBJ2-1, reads ETGVTQSPTHLIKTRGQQVTLRCSSQSGHNTVSWYQQALGQGPQFIFQYYREEENGRGNFPPRFSGLQFPNYSSELNVNALELDDSALYLCASSISNEQFFGPGTRLTVL.

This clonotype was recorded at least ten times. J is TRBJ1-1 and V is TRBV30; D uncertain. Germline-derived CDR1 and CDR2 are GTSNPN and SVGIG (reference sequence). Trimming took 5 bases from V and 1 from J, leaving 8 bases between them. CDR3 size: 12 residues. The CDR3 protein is CAWQQTNTEAFF. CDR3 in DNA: TGTGCCTGGCAACAGACGAACACTGAAGCTTTCTTT.

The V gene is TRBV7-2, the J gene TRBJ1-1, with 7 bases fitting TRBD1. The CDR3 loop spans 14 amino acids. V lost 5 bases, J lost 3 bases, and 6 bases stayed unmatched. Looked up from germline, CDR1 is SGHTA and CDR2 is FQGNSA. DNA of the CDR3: TGTGCCAGCAGCCAAGGGACAGCCTACACTGAAGCTTTCTTT. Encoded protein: CASSQGTAYTEAFF. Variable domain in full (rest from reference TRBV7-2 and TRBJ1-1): GAGVSQSPSNKVTEKGKDVELRCDPISGHTALYWYRQSLGQGLEFLIYFQGNSAPDKSGLPSDRFSAERTGGSVSTLTIQRTQQEDSAVYLCASSQGTAYTEAFFGQGTRLTVV.

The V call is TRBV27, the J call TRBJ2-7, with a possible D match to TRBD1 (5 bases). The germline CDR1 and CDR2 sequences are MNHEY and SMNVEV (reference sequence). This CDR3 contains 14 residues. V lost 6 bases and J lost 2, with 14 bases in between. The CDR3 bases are TGTGCCAGCAGCCCCGACAGTACCCCCTACGAGCAGTACTTC. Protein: CASSPDSTPYEQYF.

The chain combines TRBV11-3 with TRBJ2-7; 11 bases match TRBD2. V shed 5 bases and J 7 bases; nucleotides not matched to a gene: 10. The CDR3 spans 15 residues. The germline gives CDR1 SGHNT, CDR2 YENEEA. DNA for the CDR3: TGTGCCAGCAGCCCAGATAGCGGGAGGGCCGGGGAGCAGTACTTC. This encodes CASSPDSGRAGEQYF.

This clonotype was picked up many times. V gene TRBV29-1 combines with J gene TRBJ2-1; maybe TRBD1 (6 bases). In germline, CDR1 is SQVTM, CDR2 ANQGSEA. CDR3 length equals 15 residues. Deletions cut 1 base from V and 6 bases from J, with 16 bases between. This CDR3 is CSVEVEDSLFNEQFF. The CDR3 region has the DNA TGCAGCGTTGAAGTCGAGGACAGTCTATTCAATGAGCAGTTCTTC.

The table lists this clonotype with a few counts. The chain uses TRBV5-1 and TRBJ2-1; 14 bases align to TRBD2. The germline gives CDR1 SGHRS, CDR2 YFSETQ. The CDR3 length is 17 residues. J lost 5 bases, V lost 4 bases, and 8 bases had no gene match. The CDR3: CASSLGLAGVRDNEQFF. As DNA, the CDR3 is TGCGCCAGCAGCCTGGGACTAGCGGGAGTTCGGGACAATGAGCAGTTCTTC. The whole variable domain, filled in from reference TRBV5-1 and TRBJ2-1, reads KAGVTQTPRYLIKTRGQQVTLSCSPISGHRSVSWYQQTPGQGLQFLFEYFSETQRNKGNFPGRFSGRQFSNSRSEMNVSTLELGDSALYLCASSLGLAGVRDNEQFFGPGTRLTVL.

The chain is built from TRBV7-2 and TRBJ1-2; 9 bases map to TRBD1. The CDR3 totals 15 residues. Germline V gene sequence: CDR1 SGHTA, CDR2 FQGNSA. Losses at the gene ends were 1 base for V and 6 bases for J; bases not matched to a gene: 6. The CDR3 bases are TGTGCCAGCAGCTTAGTGACAGGGGGGAGAAATGGCTACACCTTC. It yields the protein CASSLVTGGRNGYTF.

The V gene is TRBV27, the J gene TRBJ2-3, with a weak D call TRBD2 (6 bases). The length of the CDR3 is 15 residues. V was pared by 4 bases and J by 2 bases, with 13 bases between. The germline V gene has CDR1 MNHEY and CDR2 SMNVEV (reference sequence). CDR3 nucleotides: TGTGCCAGCAGTTGGCGGCGGGATCCCACAGATACGCAGTATTTT. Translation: CASSWRRDPTDTQYF.

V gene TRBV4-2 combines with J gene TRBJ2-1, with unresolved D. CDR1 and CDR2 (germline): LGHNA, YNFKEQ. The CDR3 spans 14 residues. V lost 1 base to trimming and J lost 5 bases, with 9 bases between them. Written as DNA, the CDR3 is TGTGCCAGCAGCCAAGTATTCCGAGACAATGAGCAGTTCTTC. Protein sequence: CASSQVFRDNEQFF.

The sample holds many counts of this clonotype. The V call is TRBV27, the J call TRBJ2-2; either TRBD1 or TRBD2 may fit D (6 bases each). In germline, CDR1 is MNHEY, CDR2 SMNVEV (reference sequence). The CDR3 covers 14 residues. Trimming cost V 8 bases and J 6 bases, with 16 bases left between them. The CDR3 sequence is CASGGPIGPGELFF. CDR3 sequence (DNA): TGTGCCAGCGGGGGGCCGATTGGTCCCGGGGAGCTGTTTTTT.

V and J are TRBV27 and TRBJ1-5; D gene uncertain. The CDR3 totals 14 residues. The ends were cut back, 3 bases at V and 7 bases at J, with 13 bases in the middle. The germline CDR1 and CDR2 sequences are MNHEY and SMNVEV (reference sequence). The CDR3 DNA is TGTGCCAGCAGTTTCGGCAGGACGAGCCAGCCCCAGCATTTT. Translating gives CASSFGRTSQPQHF.

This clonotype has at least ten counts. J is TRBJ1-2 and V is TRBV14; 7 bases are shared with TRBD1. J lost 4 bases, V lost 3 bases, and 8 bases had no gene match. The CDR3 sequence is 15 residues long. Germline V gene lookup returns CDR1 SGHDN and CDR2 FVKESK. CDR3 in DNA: TGTGCCAGCAGCCATACGACAGGGAGGGCCTATGGCTACACCTTC. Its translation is CASSHTTGRAYGYTF.

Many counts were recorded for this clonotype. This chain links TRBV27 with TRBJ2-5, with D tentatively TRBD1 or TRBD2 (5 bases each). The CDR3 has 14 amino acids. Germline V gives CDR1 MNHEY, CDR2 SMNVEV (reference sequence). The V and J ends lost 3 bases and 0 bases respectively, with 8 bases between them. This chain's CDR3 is CASSLWGNQETQYF. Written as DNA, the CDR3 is TGTGCCAGCAGTTTGTGGGGGAACCAAGAGACCCAGTACTTC.

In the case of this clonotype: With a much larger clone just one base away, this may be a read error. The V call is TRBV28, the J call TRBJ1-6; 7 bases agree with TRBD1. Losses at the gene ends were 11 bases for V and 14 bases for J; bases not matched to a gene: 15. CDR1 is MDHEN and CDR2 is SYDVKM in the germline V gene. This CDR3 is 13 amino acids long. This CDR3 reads CAARPGQPSTLHF. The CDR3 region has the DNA TGTGCCGCCCGTCCGGGACAGCCGTCAACCCTCCACTTT.

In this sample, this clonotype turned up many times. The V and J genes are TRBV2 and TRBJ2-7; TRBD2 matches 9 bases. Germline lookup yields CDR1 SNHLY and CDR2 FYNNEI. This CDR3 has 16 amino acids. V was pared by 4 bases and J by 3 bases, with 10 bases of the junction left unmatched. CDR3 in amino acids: CASSVASGRLVYEQYF. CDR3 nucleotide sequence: TGTGCCAGCAGTGTTGCCAGCGGGAGGCTTGTCTACGAGCAGTACTTC.

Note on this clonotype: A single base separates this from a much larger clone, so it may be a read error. CDR3 sequence: CSARGGPRADTQYF. DNA for the CDR3: TGCAGTGCTAGAGGCGGGCCTAGGGCAGATACGCAGTATTTT. The chain has TRBV20-1 and TRBJ2-3; tentatively, D is TRBD2 (5 bases). Per germline, CDR1 DFQATT and CDR2 SNEGSKA (reference sequence). This CDR3 region has 14 residues. V was cut by 1 base and J by 4 bases, with 12 bases left in between.

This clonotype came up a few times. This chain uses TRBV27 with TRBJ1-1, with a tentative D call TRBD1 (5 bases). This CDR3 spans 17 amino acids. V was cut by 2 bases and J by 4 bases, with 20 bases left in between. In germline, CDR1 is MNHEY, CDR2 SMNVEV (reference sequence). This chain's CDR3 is CASSLRGEGRMSTEAFF. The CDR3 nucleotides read TGTGCCAGCAGTTTACGGGGTGAGGGGCGCATGTCCACTGAAGCTTTCTTT.

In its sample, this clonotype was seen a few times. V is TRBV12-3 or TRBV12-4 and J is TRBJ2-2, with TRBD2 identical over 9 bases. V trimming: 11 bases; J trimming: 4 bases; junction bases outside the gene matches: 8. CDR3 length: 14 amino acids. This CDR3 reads CAGGSGSSTGELFF. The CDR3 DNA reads TGTGCCGGGGGTAGCGGGAGTAGCACCGGGGAGCTGTTTTTT.

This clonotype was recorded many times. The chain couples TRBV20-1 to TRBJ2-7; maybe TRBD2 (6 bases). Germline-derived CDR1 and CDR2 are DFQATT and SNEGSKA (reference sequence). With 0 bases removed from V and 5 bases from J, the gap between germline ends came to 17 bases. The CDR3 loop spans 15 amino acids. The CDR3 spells CSARDRGEEGNEQYF. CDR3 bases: TGCAGTGCTAGAGATCGAGGGGAGGAGGGCAACGAGCAGTACTTC.